This TCR beta chain was found in a study of T cell responses to AZD1222 COVID-19 vaccine. TCRdb's table, derived via immunoSEQ multiplex PCR, lists solely in-frame clones and lacks some. The profile shows about 140,000 clones, over 85% of them singletons. The germline gives CDR1 SGDLS, CDR2 YYNGEE. V lost 0 bases to trimming and J lost 5 bases, with 8 bases between them. The CDR3 is made up of 14 amino acids. The sequences come from peripheral blood, collected on day 0 of AZD1222 vaccination. This sequence joins TRBV9 and TRBJ1-4, with D possibly being TRBD1 (5 bases). This clonotype was obtained from an adult in good health. In nucleotides, the CDR3 is TGTGCCAGCAGCGTAGGGCAGGGCAATGAAAAACTGTTTTTT. Translated: CASSVGQGNEKLFF.